This T cell receptor beta chain is from a study of blood T cell repertoires in COVID-19. On the study more broadly: Sources were T cells, B-cell-depleted T cells, or PBMCs; the material itself was cDNA or gDNA.

CDR1 LGHDT and CDR2 YNNKEL come from the germline V gene (reference sequence). Trimming shortened V by 0 bases and J by 4 bases, and 9 bases separated the two germline ends. The CDR3 extends over 15 amino acids. TCRdb keeps only in-frame clones here, not all; method: immunoSEQ multiplex PCR. The table lists approximately 250,000 clones, approximately 88% of them singletons. Material for sequencing was PBMCs or T cells enriched from blood (not recorded which). V and J are TRBV3-1 (or the pseudogene TRBV3-2) and TRBJ1-4; tentatively, D is TRBD1 (5 bases). This clonotype originated in a woman in her forties who had been exposed to COVID-19. The CDR3 sequence: CASSQDRGGNEKLFF. The CDR3 DNA is TGTGCCAGCAGCCAAGATCGGGGGGGTAATGAAAAACTGTTTTTT.